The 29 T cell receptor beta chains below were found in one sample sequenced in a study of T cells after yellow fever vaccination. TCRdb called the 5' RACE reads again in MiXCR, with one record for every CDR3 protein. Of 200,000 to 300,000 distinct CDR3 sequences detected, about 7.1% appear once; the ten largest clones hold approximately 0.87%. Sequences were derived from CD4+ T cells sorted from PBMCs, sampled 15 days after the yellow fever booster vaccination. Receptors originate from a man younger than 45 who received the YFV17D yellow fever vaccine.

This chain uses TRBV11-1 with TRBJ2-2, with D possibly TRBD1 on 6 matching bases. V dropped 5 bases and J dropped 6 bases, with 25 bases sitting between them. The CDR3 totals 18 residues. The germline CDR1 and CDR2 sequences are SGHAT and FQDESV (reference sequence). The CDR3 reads CASSPPSTGLLRSGELFF. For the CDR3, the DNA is TGTGCCAGCAGCCCCCCCTCTACAGGGTTATTGCGGTCCGGGGAGCTGTTTTTT.

Here the CDR3 reads CASRKTGTSFVNEQFF. CDR3 DNA: TGTGCCAGCAGAAAAACCGGGACTAGCTTCGTCAATGAGCAGTTCTTC. The rearrangement links TRBV3-1 to TRBJ2-1, with 9 bases aligning to TRBD2. The CDR3 length is 16 residues. CDR1 LGHDT and CDR2 YNNKEL come from the germline V gene (reference sequence). The V and J ends lost 6 bases and 6 bases, in that order; junction bases with no gene match: 12.

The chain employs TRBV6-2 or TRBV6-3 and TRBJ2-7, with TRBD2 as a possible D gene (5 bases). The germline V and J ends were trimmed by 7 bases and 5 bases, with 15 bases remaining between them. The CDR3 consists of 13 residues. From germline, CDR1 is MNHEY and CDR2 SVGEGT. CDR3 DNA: TGTGCCAGCAAGGACTCCCCTACGAACGAGCAGTACTTC. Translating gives CASKDSPTNEQYF.

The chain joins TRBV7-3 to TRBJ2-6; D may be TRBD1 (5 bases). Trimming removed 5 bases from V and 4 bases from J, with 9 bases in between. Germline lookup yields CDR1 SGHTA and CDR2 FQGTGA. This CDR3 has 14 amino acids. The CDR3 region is CASSPGHGANVLTF. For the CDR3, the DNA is TGTGCCAGCAGCCCTGGACACGGGGCCAACGTCCTGACTTTC. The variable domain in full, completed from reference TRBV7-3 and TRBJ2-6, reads GAGVSQTPSNKVTEKGKYVELRCDPISGHTALYWYRQSLGQGPEFLIYFQGTGAADDSGLPNDRFFAVRPEGSVSTLKIQRTERGDSAVYLCASSPGHGANVLTFGAGSRLTVL.

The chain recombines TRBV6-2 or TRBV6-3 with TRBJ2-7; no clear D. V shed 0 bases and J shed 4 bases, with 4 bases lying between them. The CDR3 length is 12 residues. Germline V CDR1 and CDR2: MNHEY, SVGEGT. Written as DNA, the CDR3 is TGTGCCAGCAGTTACTCGCGATACGAGCAGTACTTC. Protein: CASSYSRYEQYF.

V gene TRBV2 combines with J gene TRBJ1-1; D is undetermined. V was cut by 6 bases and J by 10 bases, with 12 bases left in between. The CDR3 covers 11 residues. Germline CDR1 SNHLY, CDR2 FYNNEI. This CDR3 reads CASRERGPAFF. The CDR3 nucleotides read TGTGCCAGCAGGGAACGTGGTCCAGCTTTCTTT.

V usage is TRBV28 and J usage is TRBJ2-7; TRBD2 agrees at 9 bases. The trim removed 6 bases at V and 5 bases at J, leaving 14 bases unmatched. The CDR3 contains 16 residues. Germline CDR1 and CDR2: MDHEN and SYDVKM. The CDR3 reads CASRPRVAGESHEQYF. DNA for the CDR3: TGTGCCAGCAGACCGCGCGTAGCGGGAGAATCCCACGAGCAGTACTTC.

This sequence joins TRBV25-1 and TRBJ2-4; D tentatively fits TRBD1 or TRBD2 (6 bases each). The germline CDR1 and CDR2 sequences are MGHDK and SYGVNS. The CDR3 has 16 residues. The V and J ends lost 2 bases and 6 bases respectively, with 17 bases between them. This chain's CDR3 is CASSERGLAGLNIQYF. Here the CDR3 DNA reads TGTGCCAGCAGTGAAAGGGGGTTGGCGGGGTTAAACATTCAGTACTTC.

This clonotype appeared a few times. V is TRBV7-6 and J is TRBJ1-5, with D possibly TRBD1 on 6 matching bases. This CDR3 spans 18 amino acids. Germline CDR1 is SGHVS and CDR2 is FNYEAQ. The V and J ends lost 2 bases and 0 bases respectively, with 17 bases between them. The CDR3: CASSLTGTLSYSNQPQHF. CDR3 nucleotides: TGTGCCAGCAGCTTAACAGGGACCCTCTCTTATAGCAATCAGCCCCAGCATTTT.

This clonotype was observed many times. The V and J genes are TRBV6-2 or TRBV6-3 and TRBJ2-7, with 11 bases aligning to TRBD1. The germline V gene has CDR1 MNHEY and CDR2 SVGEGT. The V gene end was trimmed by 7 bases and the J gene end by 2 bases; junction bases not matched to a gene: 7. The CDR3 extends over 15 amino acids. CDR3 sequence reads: CASNTGTGGPYEQYF. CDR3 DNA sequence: TGTGCCAGCAACACGGGGACAGGGGGTCCCTACGAGCAGTACTTC.

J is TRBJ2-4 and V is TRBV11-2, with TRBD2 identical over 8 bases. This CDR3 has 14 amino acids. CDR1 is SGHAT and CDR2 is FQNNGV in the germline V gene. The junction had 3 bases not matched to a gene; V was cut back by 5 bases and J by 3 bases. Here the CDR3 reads CASSHRGGKNIQYF. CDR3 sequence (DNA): TGTGCCAGCAGCCACCGGGGGGGCAAAAACATTCAGTACTTC.

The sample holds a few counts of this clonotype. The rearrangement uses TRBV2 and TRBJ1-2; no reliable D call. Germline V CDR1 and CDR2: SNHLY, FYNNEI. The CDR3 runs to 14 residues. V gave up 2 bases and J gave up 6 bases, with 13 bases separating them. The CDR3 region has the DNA TGTGCCAGCAGTGAACTTGGGCCTCCTGATGGCTACACCTTC. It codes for CASSELGPPDGYTF.

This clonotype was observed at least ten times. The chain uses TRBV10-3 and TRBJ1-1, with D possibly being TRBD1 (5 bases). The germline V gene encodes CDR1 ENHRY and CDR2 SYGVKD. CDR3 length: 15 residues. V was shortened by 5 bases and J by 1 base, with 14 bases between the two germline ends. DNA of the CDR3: TGTGCCATCAGTCAGACCGGGGGTAAGAACACTGAAGCTTTCTTT. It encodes CAISQTGGKNTEAFF.

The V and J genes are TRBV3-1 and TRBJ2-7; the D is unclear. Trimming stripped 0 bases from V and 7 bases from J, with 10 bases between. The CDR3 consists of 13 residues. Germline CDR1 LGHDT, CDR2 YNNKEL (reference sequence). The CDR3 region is CASSQESTLEQYF. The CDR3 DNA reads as TGTGCCAGCAGCCAAGAATCCACCCTGGAGCAGTACTTC.

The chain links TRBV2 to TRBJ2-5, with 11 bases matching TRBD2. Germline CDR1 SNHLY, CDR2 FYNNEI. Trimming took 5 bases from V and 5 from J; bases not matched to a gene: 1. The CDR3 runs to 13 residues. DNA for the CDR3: TGTGCCAGCAGTCGACTAGCGGGGGAGACCCAGTACTTC. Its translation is CASSRLAGETQYF. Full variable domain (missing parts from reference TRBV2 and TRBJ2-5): EPEVTQTPSHQVTQMGQEVILRCVPISNHLYFYWYRQILGQKVEFLVSFYNNEISEKSEIFDDQFSVERPDGSNFTLKIRSTKLEDSAMYFCASSRLAGETQYFGPGTRLLVL.

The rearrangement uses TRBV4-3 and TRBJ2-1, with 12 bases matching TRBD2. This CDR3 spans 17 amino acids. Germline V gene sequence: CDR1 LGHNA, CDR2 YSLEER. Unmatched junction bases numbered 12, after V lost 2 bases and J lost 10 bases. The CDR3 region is CASSQIGPGLAGNEQFF. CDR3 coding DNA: TGCGCCAGCAGCCAAATCGGGCCGGGACTAGCGGGTAACGAGCAGTTCTTC.

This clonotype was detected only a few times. The DNA for the CDR3 is TGTGCCAGTTCTCGGGACTACCAAATGAATGAGCAGTTCTTC. Translation: CASSRDYQMNEQFF. This chain connects TRBV19 to TRBJ2-1, with TRBD2 matching 7 bases. Germline values: CDR1 LNHDA, CDR2 SQIVND (reference sequence). The CDR3 loop spans 14 amino acids. Trimming took 8 bases from V and 7 from J; bases not matched to a gene: 11.

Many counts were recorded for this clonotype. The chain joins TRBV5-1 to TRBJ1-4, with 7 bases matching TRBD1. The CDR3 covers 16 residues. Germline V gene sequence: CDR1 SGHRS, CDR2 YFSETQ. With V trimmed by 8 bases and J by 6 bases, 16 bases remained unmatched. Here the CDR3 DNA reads TGCGCCAGATTCAACAGGGGAGGGGGCTTATATGAAAAACTGTTTTTT. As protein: CARFNRGGGLYEKLFF.

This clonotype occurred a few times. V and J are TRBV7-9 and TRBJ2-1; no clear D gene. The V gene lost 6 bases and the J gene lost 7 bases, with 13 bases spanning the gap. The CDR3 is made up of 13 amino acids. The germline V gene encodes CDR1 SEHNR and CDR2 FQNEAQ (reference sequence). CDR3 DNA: TGTGCCAGCAGTCTAACTCATGGGAATGAGCAGTTCTTC. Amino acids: CASSLTHGNEQFF.

The CDR3 loop reads CSVGDVRTEAFF. The CDR3 region has the DNA TGCAGCGTAGGGGACGTTAGGACTGAAGCTTTCTTT. The J gene is TRBJ1-1, the V gene TRBV29-1, with TRBD1 as a possible D gene (5 bases). CDR3 length equals 12 residues. With 6 bases removed from V and 5 bases from J, the gap between germline ends came to 13 bases. Germline V gene data show CDR1 as SQVTM and CDR2 as ANQGSEA.

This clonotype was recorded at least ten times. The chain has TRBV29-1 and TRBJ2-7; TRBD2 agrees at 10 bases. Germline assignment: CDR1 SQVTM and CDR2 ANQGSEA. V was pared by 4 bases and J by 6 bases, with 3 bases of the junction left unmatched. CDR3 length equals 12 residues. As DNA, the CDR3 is TGCAGCGTTGCTAGCGGGAGTGGCGAGCAGTACTTC. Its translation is CSVASGSGEQYF.

The CDR3 region is CASNPGGAGTDTQYF. The CDR3 DNA reads TGTGCCAGCAACCCAGGGGGTGCCGGCACAGATACGCAGTATTTT. The V gene is TRBV11-2, the J gene TRBJ2-3; the match to TRBD1 covers 7 bases. Germline assignment: CDR1 SGHAT and CDR2 FQNNGV. The trim removed 7 bases at V and 1 base at J, leaving 8 bases unmatched. CDR3 length: 15 residues.

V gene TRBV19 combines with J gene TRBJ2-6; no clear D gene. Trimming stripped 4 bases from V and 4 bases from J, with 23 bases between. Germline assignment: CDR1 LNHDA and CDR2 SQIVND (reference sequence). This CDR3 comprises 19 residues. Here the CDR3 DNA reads TGTGCCAGTAGTACCCAACACAACCTCTGGGTTGGGGGGGCCAACGTCCTGACTTTC. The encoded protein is CASSTQHNLWVGGANVLTF.

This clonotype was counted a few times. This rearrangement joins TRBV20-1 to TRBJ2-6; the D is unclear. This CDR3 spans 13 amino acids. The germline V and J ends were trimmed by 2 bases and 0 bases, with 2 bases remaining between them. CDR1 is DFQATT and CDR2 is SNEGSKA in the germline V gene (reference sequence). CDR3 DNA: TGCAGTGCTAGATTCTCTGGGGCCAACGTCCTGACTTTC. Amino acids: CSARFSGANVLTF.

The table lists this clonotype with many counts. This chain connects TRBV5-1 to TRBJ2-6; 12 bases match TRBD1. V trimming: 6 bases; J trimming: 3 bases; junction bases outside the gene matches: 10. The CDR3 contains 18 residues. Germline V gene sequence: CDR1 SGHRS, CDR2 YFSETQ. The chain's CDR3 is CASTRQGQGAFGANVLTF. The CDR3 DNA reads TGCGCCAGCACCCGACAGGGACAGGGGGCTTTTGGGGCCAACGTCCTGACTTTC.

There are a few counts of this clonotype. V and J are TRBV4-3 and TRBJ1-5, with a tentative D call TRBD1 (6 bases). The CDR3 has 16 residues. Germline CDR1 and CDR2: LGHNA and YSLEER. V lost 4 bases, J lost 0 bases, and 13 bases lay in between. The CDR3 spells CASSRPLGASNQPQHF. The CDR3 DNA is TGCGCCAGCAGCCGCCCCCTGGGGGCTAGCAATCAGCCCCAGCATTTT.

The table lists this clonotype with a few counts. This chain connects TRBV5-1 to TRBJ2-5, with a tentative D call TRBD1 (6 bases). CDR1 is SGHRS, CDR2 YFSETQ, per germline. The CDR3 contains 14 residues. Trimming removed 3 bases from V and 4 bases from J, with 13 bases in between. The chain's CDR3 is CASSWDTGTETQYF. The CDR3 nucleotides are TGCGCCAGCAGCTGGGATACAGGGACAGAGACCCAGTACTTC.

The CDR3 DNA is TGTGCCAGCAGTTTATGGGGGGCTGGGGCCAACGTCCTGACTTTC. Translating it yields CASSLWGAGANVLTF. The chain links TRBV27 to TRBJ2-6; D possibly corresponds to TRBD2 (6 bases). CDR1 is MNHEY and CDR2 is SMNVEV in the germline V gene (reference sequence). The ends were cut back, 1 base at V and 2 bases at J, with 6 bases in the middle. The CDR3 consists of 15 residues.

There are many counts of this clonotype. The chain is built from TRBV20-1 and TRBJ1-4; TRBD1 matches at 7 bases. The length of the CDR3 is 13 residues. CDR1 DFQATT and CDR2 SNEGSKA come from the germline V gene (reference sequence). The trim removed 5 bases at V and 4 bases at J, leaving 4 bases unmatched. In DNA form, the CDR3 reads TGCAGTGCTGAGGACAGGTTTAATGAAAAACTGTTTTTT. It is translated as CSAEDRFNEKLFF.